The 24 T cell receptor beta chains given below trace back to one sample, sequenced in a study of tumor-infiltrating lymphocytes in oesophageal squamous cell carcinoma. TCRdb reprocessed the PCR reads via MiXCR and lists one record per CDR3 protein. In the table there are 3,000 to 3,500 distinct CDR3 sequences, over 15% of which are singletons. Sequenced input: esophageal tumor tissue. Receptor source: a male donor with esophageal squamous cell carcinoma.

The table lists this clonotype with many counts. The genes are TRBV2 and TRBJ2-7; TRBD1 matches at 8 bases. Germline CDR1 is SNHLY and CDR2 is FYNNEI. The CDR3 covers 13 residues. V lost 4 bases to trimming and J lost 7 bases; unmatched junction nucleotides: 6. CDR3 protein: CASSAGGAGEQYF. The CDR3 DNA reads TGTGCCAGCAGTGCAGGGGGCGCGGGGGAGCAGTACTTC.

This clonotype was detected ten times or more. This chain uses TRBV27 with TRBJ1-1; weak D call: TRBD1 (6 bases). V lost 5 bases to trimming and J lost 7 bases, with 17 bases between them. Germline V gives CDR1 MNHEY, CDR2 SMNVEV (reference sequence). This CDR3 is 14 amino acids long. The CDR3 reads CASSPRTGRFEAFF. Written as DNA, the CDR3 is TGTGCCAGCAGTCCTCGAACAGGGAGGTTTGAAGCTTTCTTT.

In its sample, this clonotype ranks as large (0.1 to 1%). This chain connects TRBV7-2 to TRBJ2-3; 9 nucleotides align to TRBD2. Germline trimming cut 5 bases from V and 0 bases from J; bases unmatched to any gene: 12. Germline CDR1 reads SGHTA; CDR2 reads FQGNSA. The CDR3 loop spans 18 amino acids. As DNA, the CDR3 is TGTGCCAGCAGCCGTCGCGGGGGGGGCTATTCTAGCACAGATACGCAGTATTTT. Translating it yields CASSRRGGGYSSTDTQYF.

Judged by abundance, this clonotype is medium-sized. V is TRBV6-1 and J is TRBJ2-3, with D possibly matching TRBD2 (6 bases). This CDR3 is built from 13 residues. Looked up from germline, CDR1 is MNHNS and CDR2 is SASEGT. Trimming took 5 bases from V and 2 from J, leaving 8 bases between them. The chain's CDR3 is CASSSGLTDTQYF. DNA for the CDR3: TGTGCCAGCAGTTCGGGACTCACAGATACGCAGTATTTT.

On this clonotype itself: With a much larger clone just one base away, this may be a read error. The chain links TRBV5-1 to TRBJ2-1; D is tentatively TRBD1 or TRBD2 (5 bases each). The DNA end is a closer match to TRBJ2-7, so the J assignment may be wrong. The CDR3 covers 14 residues. Germline CDR1 reads SGHRS; CDR2 reads YFSETQ. The CDR3 coding sequence is TGCGCCAGCAGCCAGGGAGACTCCTACAATGAGCAGTACTTC. Translating it yields CASSQGDSYNEQYF.

By its share, this clonotype is large. DNA of the CDR3: TGTGCCAGCAGCCTCCATCACAATGAGCAGTTCTTC. Translating it yields CASSLHHNEQFF. The rearrangement uses TRBV7-2 and TRBJ2-1; D is unresolved. V dropped 5 bases and J dropped 5 bases, with 7 bases sitting between them. The length of the CDR3 is 12 residues. The germline V gene encodes CDR1 SGHTA and CDR2 FQGNSA.

As for this clonotype: This CDR3 fails to terminate in the conserved phenylalanine or tryptophan, so it likely reflects a read error. The limits of the CDR3 on the DNA are not certain, so only TCRdb's listed CDR3 is given. The chain combines TRBV7-4 with TRBJ1-5. The CDR3 length is 8 residues, termini included. Germline values: CDR1 SGHVT, CDR2 SQSDAQ. CDR3 loop: CASSLFGG.

This clonotype came up a few times. This chain uses TRBV27 with TRBJ2-5, with D perhaps TRBD2 (5 bases). Gene TRBJ2-1 matches the end of the DNA better, so the J call may be wrong. The CDR3 runs 12 residues. Germline-derived CDR1 and CDR2 are MNHEY and SMNVEV (reference sequence). The CDR3 loop reads CASKGATREQFF. CDR3 in DNA: TGTGCCAGCAAGGGAGCGACCCGCGAGCAGTTCTTC.

This clonotype is deemed medium-sized. The rearrangement joins TRBV12-3 or TRBV12-4 to TRBJ2-1; the match to TRBD2 covers 9 bases. The junction had 10 bases not matched to a gene; V was cut back by 4 bases and J by 6 bases. CDR3 length equals 16 residues. For the CDR3, the DNA is TGTGCCAGCAGTTGGGGTAGCGGGGGCGTGGGCAATGAGCAGTTCTTC. Residues: CASSWGSGGVGNEQFF.

This clonotype was counted at least ten times. The V call is TRBV24-1, the J call TRBJ2-5; D is perhaps TRBD1 (5 bases). The DNA end favors TRBJ2-7, so the J call may be wrong. Germline V gene sequence: CDR1 KGHDR, CDR2 SFDVKD. There are 16 residues in the CDR3. CDR3 region: CATSGLSPLGVREQYF. The CDR3 DNA sequence: TGTGCCACCAGTGGCCTCTCTCCCCTAGGGGTTCGCGAGCAGTACTTC.

This clonotype has more than one count but fewer than ten. The chain joins TRBV27 to TRBJ2-1; tentative D call: TRBD2 (5 bases). Gene TRBJ2-7 matches the end of the DNA better, so the J call may be wrong. CDR3 length: 16 residues. CDR1 is MNHEY, CDR2 SMNVEV, per germline (reference sequence). The chain's CDR3 is CASRGRVDPERYEQYF. The CDR3 DNA is TGTGCCAGCAGGGGGAGAGTGGATCCCGAACGTTACGAGCAGTACTTC.

As to this clonotype: Likely a read error: the CDR3 ends without its conserved phenylalanine or tryptophan. It is unclear where the CDR3 begins or ends on the DNA, so no DNA is shown, and the CDR3 is as TCRdb lists it. The genes are TRBV7-2 and TRBJ2-3; the table calls TRBD1, which could not be checked here. Germline V gives CDR1 SGHTA, CDR2 FQGNSA. The CDR3 totals 17 residues, both ends included. CDR3 residues: CASSKGAGRRETQYFGP.

This clonotype was counted at least ten times. V usage is TRBV6-1 and J usage is TRBJ1-1; 9 bases map to TRBD1. V shed 5 bases, J shed 5 bases, and the junction held 3 bases outside the gene matches. The CDR3 contains 13 residues. Per germline, CDR1 MNHNS and CDR2 SASEGT. The CDR3 bases are TGTGCCAGCAGTAGACAGGGGGGAACTGAAGCTTTCTTT. It yields the protein CASSRQGGTEAFF.

On this clonotype itself: The CDR3 does not close with the conserved phenylalanine or tryptophan, likely indicating a read error. No DNA is shown, since the ends of the CDR3 on it are uncertain; the CDR3 is the one TCRdb lists. This chain uses TRBV6-1 with TRBJ2-7; the D call of TRBD1 is as the table states it, not checked on the DNA. Ends included, the CDR3 has 13 residues. Germline V gives CDR1 MNHNS, CDR2 SASEGT. CDR3 protein: CASSPDARIYFGN.

This clonotype was picked up many times. The V call is TRBV6-4, the J call TRBJ2-1, with 9 bases that match TRBD1. Germline-derived CDR1 and CDR2 are MRHNA and SNTAGT. The CDR3 runs 15 residues. V shed 3 bases, J shed 9 bases, and the junction held 9 bases outside the gene matches. CDR3 nucleotides: TGTGCCAGCAGTGAAGGGACAGGGCCCGCGTTTGAGCAGTTCTTC. As protein: CASSEGTGPAFEQFF.

This clonotype was counted at least ten times. The V and J genes are TRBV3-1 and TRBJ2-3, with D hard to call. Deletions cut 0 bases from V and 7 bases from J, with 11 bases between. The CDR3 is 14 residues long. Germline V lookup: CDR1 LGHDT, CDR2 YNNKEL (reference sequence). CDR3 DNA: TGTGCCAGCAGCCAAGATTGGGCCTACCATACGCAGTATTTT. This translates into CASSQDWAYHTQYF.

In this sample, this clonotype is medium-sized (0.01 to 0.1%). This chain uses TRBV5-6 with TRBJ2-3; D uncertain. The V gene lost 1 base and the J gene lost 0 bases, with 15 bases spanning the gap. Looked up from germline, CDR1 is SGHDT and CDR2 is YYEEEE. The CDR3 covers 17 residues. CDR3 region: CASSLKLSSFSTDTQYF. In DNA, the CDR3 is TGTGCCAGCAGCTTGAAACTCTCGTCCTTTAGCACAGATACGCAGTATTTT.

In regard to this clonotype: Lacking the conserved final phenylalanine or tryptophan, this CDR3 likely reflects a read error. The limits of the CDR3 on the DNA are not certain, so only TCRdb's listed CDR3 is given. This sequence joins TRBV14 and TRBJ2-5. CDR1 and CDR2 from the germline V gene are SGHDN and FVKESK. From its first to its last residue, the CDR3 has 16 amino acids. CDR3 loop: CASSQDYYGNGYTFGS.

In its sample, this clonotype is large (0.1 to 1%). The chain has TRBV7-9 and TRBJ2-1; 8 bases map to TRBD1. V lost 3 bases and J lost 5; bases outside the gene matches: 6. CDR1 and CDR2 (germline): SEHNR, FQNEAQ (reference sequence). This CDR3 spans 15 amino acids. This chain's CDR3 is CASSFFWTGNNEQFF. Written as DNA, the CDR3 is TGTGCCAGCAGCTTCTTCTGGACAGGGAACAATGAGCAGTTCTTC.

This clonotype appeared once. One end of the junction is discordant with germline, which a read error may explain. The J gene is TRBJ2-5, the V gene TRBV7-9; the D call may be TRBD1 or TRBD2 (5 bases each). The CDR3 is 16 residues long. Germline V gene data show CDR1 as SEHNR and CDR2 as FQNEAQ (reference sequence). CDR3 nucleotides: TGTGCCGGCAGCAAGGGGAGTAAGCTACGGAAAAGGAAGCAGTACTTC. Translated: CAGSKGSKLRKRKQYF.

This clonotype has at least ten counts. The V call is TRBV6-6, the J call TRBJ1-1, with a tentative D call TRBD1 (5 bases). CDR1 is MNHNY, CDR2 SVGAGI, per germline (reference sequence). The V end lost 2 bases, the J end lost 6 bases, and 10 bases lay between the germline ends. This CDR3 has 13 amino acids. In nucleotides, the CDR3 is TGTGCCAGCAGTTACATTCCGGGGGCTGAAGCTTTCTTT. Protein: CASSYIPGAEAFF.

This clonotype showed up just a few times. The CDR3 reads CASSQVPGLDYEQYF. CDR3 sequence (DNA): TGCGCCAGCAGCCAAGTACCTGGCCTGGACTACGAGCAGTACTTC. This chain connects TRBV4-1 to TRBJ2-1, with unresolved D. The DNA end is a closer match to TRBJ2-7, so the J assignment may be wrong. There are 15 residues in the CDR3. The germline V gene encodes CDR1 MGHRA and CDR2 YSYEKL.

In regard to this clonotype: The CDR3 end shows no conserved phenylalanine or tryptophan, and so a read error is likely. It is unclear where the CDR3 begins or ends on the DNA, so no DNA is shown, and the CDR3 is as TCRdb lists it. The chain carries TRBV29-1 and TRBJ2-3; the table's D gene call, TRBD1, was not cross checked with the DNA. The CDR3 adds up to 10 amino acids, both ends counted. Germline CDR1 is SQVTM and CDR2 is ANQGSEA. The CDR3 sequence: CSAPDITCTS.

Details on this clonotype: The conserved phenylalanine or tryptophan is not found at the CDR3 terminus, so this likely reflects a read error. The DNA is omitted, as the CDR3 cannot be located on it reliably, and the CDR3 follows TCRdb's listing. The genes are TRBV5-1 and TRBJ2-6; the table calls TRBD1, which could not be checked here. The CDR3 is 8 residues long, ends included. Germline V lookup: CDR1 SGHRS, CDR2 YFSETQ. The CDR3 is CASSLTGT.